The 21 T cell receptor beta chains given below trace back to one sample, sequenced in a study of OX40 agonist ivuxolimab in advanced cancers. TCRdb's table, derived via immunoSEQ multiplex PCR, lists solely in-frame clones and lacks some. The table records approximately 35,000 clones, more than 60% of them present only once. The sequencing here drew on CD4+ or CD8+ T cells sorted from blood, taken in a trial of the OX40 agonist ivuxolimab. Receptors originate from an adult with an advanced solid tumor such as melanoma, head and neck, liver or kidney cancer.

The chain uses TRBV5-4 and TRBJ1-1; D remains unclear. The V gene's germline CDR1 is SGHNT and CDR2 YYREEE (reference sequence). This CDR3 spans 16 amino acids. With 4 bases removed from V and 0 bases from J, the gap between germline ends came to 16 bases. This CDR3 is CASSLPSDGLNTEAFF. The CDR3 region has the DNA TGTGCCAGCAGCCTGCCTTCGGACGGCCTGAACACTGAAGCTTTCTTT.

In its sample, this clone was seen a few times. The gene calls are TRBV2 and TRBJ2-5; no reliable D call. This CDR3 has 13 amino acids. The V gene lost 6 bases and the J gene lost 2 bases, with 10 bases spanning the gap. Germline V lookup: CDR1 SNHLY, CDR2 FYNNEI. The CDR3 protein is CASRTGLQETQYF. The CDR3 nucleotides read TGTGCCAGCAGGACTGGGTTACAAGAGACCCAGTACTTC.

This clone is judged medium-sized. The CDR3 nucleotides are TGTGCCAGCAGCTCAACGGGATACGCGGGCGATGAGCAGTTCTTC. The encoded protein is CASSSTGYAGDEQFF. V usage is TRBV7-6 and J usage is TRBJ2-1; perhaps TRBD2 as D (5 bases). The CDR3 covers 15 residues. Trimming stripped 4 bases from V and 8 bases from J, with 18 bases between. Germline V CDR1 and CDR2: SGHVS, FNYEAQ. Complete variable domain (other parts from reference TRBV7-6 and TRBJ2-1): GAGVSQSPRYKVTKRGQDVALRCDPISGHVSLYWYRQALGQGPEFLTYFNYEAQQDKSGLPNDRFSAERPEGSISTLTIQRTEQRDSAMYRCASSSTGYAGDEQFFGPGTRLTVL.

This clone was seen a few times. The V gene is TRBV11-2, the J gene TRBJ1-1; TRBD1 is a possible D gene (6 bases). Germline CDR1 reads SGHAT; CDR2 reads FQNNGV. CDR3 size: 16 residues. Between the trimmed V and J ends, which lost 7 bases and 4 bases, there was a span of 22 bases. CDR3 nucleotides: TGTGCCAGCAAATCCACGGGGGCAGGGCTGGGCACTGAAGCTTTCTTT. This codes for CASKSTGAGLGTEAFF.

The V gene is TRBV29-1, the J gene TRBJ2-3; no definite D call. The CDR3 totals 12 residues. V gave up 3 bases and J gave up 2 bases, with 6 bases separating them. Germline CDR1 reads SQVTM; CDR2 reads ANQGSEA. CDR3 region: CSVDANTDTQYF. In DNA, the CDR3 is TGCAGCGTTGATGCCAACACAGATACGCAGTATTTT.

As regards this clone: The junction departs from germline at one end; a sequencing error may be responsible. The chain combines TRBV10-3 with TRBJ2-6; D is undetermined. Germline V gene data show CDR1 as ENHRY and CDR2 as SYGVKD. This CDR3 has 15 amino acids. CDR3 sequence (DNA): TGTGCCAGCAGTCGGAGAAGCTCTGGGGCCAACGTCCTGACTTTC. Translated: CASSRRSSGANVLTF.

This chain uses TRBV6-1 with TRBJ2-3, with no clear D. V gave up 5 bases and J gave up 6 bases, with 6 bases separating them. The CDR3 is 11 amino acids. The germline gives CDR1 MNHNS, CDR2 SASEGT. The CDR3 sequence is CASSPSDTQYF. The CDR3, as DNA: TGTGCCAGCAGTCCGTCCGATACGCAGTATTTT.

This chain connects TRBV9 to TRBJ2-2; D not certain. The CDR3 has 15 residues. Germline lookup yields CDR1 SGDLS and CDR2 YYNGEE. Trimming took 1 base from V and 4 from J, leaving 11 bases between them. The CDR3 nucleotides are TGTGCCAGCAGCGTATTACCGAGTGGCACCGGGGAGCTGTTTTTT. Residues: CASSVLPSGTGELFF. Filled out from reference TRBV9 and TRBJ2-2, the complete variable domain reads DSGVTQTPKHLITATGQRVTLRCSPRSGDLSVYWYQQSLDQGLQFLIQYYNGEERAKGNILERFSAQQFPDLHSELNLSSLELGDSALYFCASSVLPSGTGELFFGEGSRLTVL.

This clone was seen a few times. The chain is built from TRBV10-3 and TRBJ1-6; no clear D gene. The CDR3 spans 14 residues. Trimming pared 4 bases from V and 7 bases from J, leaving 11 bases between. Germline-derived CDR1 and CDR2 are ENHRY and SYGVKD. This chain's CDR3 is CAISGPASNSPLHF. The CDR3 region has the DNA TGTGCCATCAGTGGACCCGCTTCCAATTCACCCCTCCACTTT.

The rearrangement links TRBV5-1 to TRBJ2-1; 15 nucleotides agree with TRBD2. Unmatched junction bases numbered 5, after V lost 2 bases and J lost 5 bases. Germline V gene sequence: CDR1 SGHRS, CDR2 YFSETQ. CDR3 length: 17 residues. The CDR3 region has the DNA TGCGCCAGCAGCTTAGGACTAGCGGGGGGGCTGGACAATGAGCAGTTCTTC. As protein: CASSLGLAGGLDNEQFF.

The gene calls are TRBV29-1 and TRBJ1-1; 9 nucleotides match TRBD1. V shed 5 bases, J shed 5 bases, and the junction held 6 bases outside the gene matches. The germline gives CDR1 SQVTM, CDR2 ANQGSEA. CDR3 length equals 13 residues. CDR3 loop: CSVYRDRETEAFF. The CDR3 region has the DNA TGCAGCGTTTACCGGGACAGGGAGACTGAAGCTTTCTTT. Drawing the rest from reference TRBV29-1 and TRBJ1-1, the complete variable domain is SAVISQKPSRDICQRGTSLTIQCQVDSQVTMMFWYRQQPGQSLTLIATANQGSEATYESGFVIDKFPISRPNLTFSTLTVSNMSPEDSSIYLCSVYRDRETEAFFGQGTRLTVV.

This clone occurred a few times. The J gene is TRBJ2-1, the V gene TRBV5-8; D is unclear. The CDR3 is made up of 15 amino acids. With 4 bases removed from V and 4 bases from J, the gap between germline ends came to 15 bases. Germline-derived CDR1 and CDR2 are SGHTS and YDEGEE. The CDR3 reads CASSPWVVTYNEQFF. The CDR3 DNA is TGTGCCAGCAGCCCCTGGGTAGTTACTTACAATGAGCAGTTCTTC.

CDR3 region: CASSYSLDQPQHF. The CDR3 DNA sequence: TGTGCCAGCAGTTATTCTCTAGATCAGCCCCAGCATTTT. The chain is built from TRBV2 and TRBJ1-5, with D hard to call. With 5 bases removed from V and 5 bases from J, the gap between germline ends came to 10 bases. The CDR3 length is 13 residues. Germline-derived CDR1 and CDR2 are SNHLY and FYNNEI.

This chain links TRBV6-5 with TRBJ1-1, with D hard to call. This CDR3 has 13 residues. The V and J ends lost 2 bases and 1 base respectively, with 5 bases between them. Germline loops: CDR1 MNHEY, CDR2 SVGAGI. The CDR3 nucleotides read TGTGCCAGCAGTTACAAAAGGAACACTGAAGCTTTCTTT. Translating it yields CASSYKRNTEAFF.

The rearrangement links TRBV5-6 to TRBJ1-2, with 11 bases aligning to TRBD1. This CDR3 is 15 amino acids long. V shed 4 bases, J shed 6 bases, and the junction held 8 bases outside the gene matches. Germline values: CDR1 SGHDT, CDR2 YYEEEE. CDR3 residues: CASSGPGQGGDGYTF. DNA for the CDR3: TGTGCCAGCAGCGGCCCGGGACAGGGGGGCGATGGCTACACCTTC.

The rearrangement links TRBV11-3 to TRBJ2-7, with a weak D call TRBD2 (5 bases). The CDR3 length is 15 residues. The V gene's germline CDR1 is SGHNT and CDR2 YENEEA. V was shortened by 0 bases and J by 2 bases, with 11 bases between the two germline ends. Here the CDR3 reads CASSLDGLSPYEQYF. The CDR3 nucleotides read TGTGCCAGCAGCTTAGACGGACTCTCCCCCTACGAGCAGTACTTC.

The V and J genes are TRBV10-3 and TRBJ1-3; unclear D gene. The V end lost 0 bases, the J end lost 4 bases, and 4 bases lay between the germline ends. Germline lookup yields CDR1 ENHRY and CDR2 SYGVKD. CDR3 length: 13 residues. CDR3 amino acids: CAISESTGNTIYF. The DNA for the CDR3 is TGTGCCATCAGTGAGTCGACAGGAAACACCATATATTTT.

The V and J genes are TRBV30 and TRBJ2-1; D gene ambiguous. This CDR3 spans 14 amino acids. V lost 2 bases, J lost 7 bases, and 15 bases lay in between. From germline, CDR1 is GTSNPN and CDR2 SVGIG (reference sequence). CDR3 loop: CAWSPRHFGNEQFF. CDR3 sequence (DNA): TGTGCCTGGAGTCCTAGACATTTCGGGAATGAGCAGTTCTTC.

V is TRBV6-5 and J is TRBJ1-4, with D possibly being TRBD1 (5 bases). Germline values: CDR1 MNHEY, CDR2 SVGAGI. The V end was cut by 6 bases, the J end by 6 bases, with 5 bases between. This CDR3 comprises 11 residues. The CDR3 sequence is CASSRDEKLFF. Here the CDR3 DNA reads TGTGCCAGCAGCAGGGATGAAAAACTGTTTTTT.

The J gene is TRBJ2-1, the V gene TRBV5-1; 9 nucleotides agree with TRBD1. Germline trimming cut 0 bases from V and 5 bases from J; bases unmatched to any gene: 3. This CDR3 is 15 amino acids long. CDR1 and CDR2 from the germline V gene are SGHRS and YFSETQ. CDR3 residues: CASSLDRGPHNEQFF. The DNA for the CDR3 is TGCGCCAGCAGCTTGGACAGGGGGCCCCACAATGAGCAGTTCTTC. The full variable domain, its missing parts supplied by reference TRBV5-1 and TRBJ2-1, is KAGVTQTPRYLIKTRGQQVTLSCSPISGHRSVSWYQQTPGQGLQFLFEYFSETQRNKGNFPGRFSGRQFSNSRSEMNVSTLELGDSALYLCASSLDRGPHNEQFFGPGTRLTVL.

In DNA form, the CDR3 reads TGTGCCAGCAGCGTAGTGCTAGCGGAAATGGATGAGCAGTTCTTC. Translation gives CASSVVLAEMDEQFF. The rearrangement links TRBV9 to TRBJ2-1; 7 bases line up with TRBD2. J lost 8 bases, V lost 0 bases, and 8 bases had no gene match. The CDR3 is 15 residues long. Germline lookup yields CDR1 SGDLS and CDR2 YYNGEE. Together with reference TRBV9 and TRBJ2-1, the CDR3 gives the full variable domain: DSGVTQTPKHLITATGQRVTLRCSPRSGDLSVYWYQQSLDQGLQFLIQYYNGEERAKGNILERFSAQQFPDLHSELNLSSLELGDSALYFCASSVVLAEMDEQFFGPGTRLTVL.